The 14 T cell receptor beta chains reported below all come from one sample, sequenced in a study of control samples from healthy donors and cancer patients. The repertoire was sequenced with immunoSEQ multiplex PCR; TCRdb's copy has only in-frame clones and lacks some. Of 110,000 to 150,000 clones in the sample, more than 85% were seen once. Sequencing was carried out using blood. Every receptor here comes from a woman aged 25-40 years in good health.

V and J are TRBV9 and TRBJ2-1; the D is unclear. V lost 0 bases and J 4 bases, leaving 17 bases between the germline ends. Per the germline V gene, CDR1 is SGDLS and CDR2 is YYNGEE. This CDR3 region has 17 residues. The CDR3 DNA reads as TGTGCCAGCAGCGTAGTATCGGCCTCAATAAATTACAATGAGCAGTTCTTC. It codes for CASSVVSASINYNEQFF.

This chain uses TRBV5-1 with TRBJ1-1, with D perhaps TRBD1 (5 bases). Germline V CDR1 and CDR2: SGHRS, YFSETQ. The V and J ends lost 1 base and 8 bases respectively, with 15 bases between them. CDR3 length: 14 residues. Here the CDR3 DNA reads TGCGCCAGCAGCTTGTCCGGGGCGCGGGAGGAAGCTTTCTTT. This codes for CASSLSGAREEAFF.

The chain is built from TRBV10-3 and TRBJ1-2; maybe TRBD1 (5 bases). CDR1 ENHRY and CDR2 SYGVKD come from the germline V gene. CDR3 size: 15 residues. V dropped 3 bases and J dropped 4 bases, with 15 bases sitting between them. Here the CDR3 reads CAISEKTAPPYGYTF. In DNA, the CDR3 is TGTGCCATCAGTGAAAAGACAGCCCCCCCCTATGGCTACACCTTC.

CDR3 in amino acids: CASSRTAILFNEQFF. As DNA, the CDR3 is TGTGCCAGCAGTCGTACAGCCATCCTTTTCAATGAGCAGTTCTTC. The chain couples TRBV9 to TRBJ2-1; no clear D gene. Germline CDR1 and CDR2: SGDLS and YYNGEE. This CDR3 contains 15 residues. The germline V and J ends were trimmed by 5 bases and 6 bases, with 18 bases remaining between them. Together with reference TRBV9 and TRBJ2-1, the CDR3 gives the full variable domain: DSGVTQTPKHLITATGQRVTLRCSPRSGDLSVYWYQQSLDQGLQFLIQYYNGEERAKGNILERFSAQQFPDLHSELNLSSLELGDSALYFCASSRTAILFNEQFFGPGTRLTVL.

The chain joins TRBV6-4 to TRBJ2-6, with D possibly being TRBD2 (6 bases). The CDR3 extends over 16 amino acids. Trimming cost V 2 bases and J 0 bases, with 8 bases left between them. Per germline, CDR1 MRHNA and CDR2 SNTAGT. The CDR3 DNA is TGTGCCAGCAGTGACGGCGGGGCCTCTGGGGCCAACGTCCTGACTTTC. Translated, it gives CASSDGGASGANVLTF.

The chain is built from TRBV6-5 and TRBJ1-1, with 7 bases identical to TRBD1. Germline CDR1 MNHEY, CDR2 SVGAGI. This CDR3 spans 14 amino acids. Trimming at V came to 5 bases and at J to 0 bases, leaving 3 bases not matched to a gene. The CDR3 loop reads CASSRQGLNTEAFF. CDR3 in DNA: TGTGCCAGCAGTCGACAGGGCCTGAACACTGAAGCTTTCTTT.

The chain is built from TRBV25-1 and TRBJ2-3; a weak D match, TRBD2 (5 bases). Per the germline V gene, CDR1 is MGHDK and CDR2 is SYGVNS. This CDR3 has 14 amino acids. V lost 6 bases and J lost 0, with 10 bases in between. The CDR3 reads CASRDSVSTDTQYF. The CDR3 region has the DNA TGTGCCAGCAGGGATAGCGTTAGCACAGATACGCAGTATTTT.

The V call is TRBV10-3, the J call TRBJ2-7, with TRBD2 identical over 10 bases. The CDR3 consists of 14 residues. The J segment lost 5 bases and the V segment lost 6 bases, leaving 7 bases of the junction unmatched. CDR1 ENHRY and CDR2 SYGVKD come from the germline V gene. The chain's CDR3 is CAIRPAGTSDEQYF. CDR3 nucleotide sequence: TGTGCCATCAGACCCGCCGGGACTAGCGACGAGCAGTACTTC.

V usage is TRBV24-1 and J usage is TRBJ2-5; D is unresolved. The CDR3 length is 17 residues. From germline, CDR1 is KGHDR and CDR2 SFDVKD. Trimming removed 1 base at V and 1 base at J, with 15 bases between. Written as DNA, the CDR3 is TGTGCCACCAGTGATTTTTACGGCACCGGTACCCAAGAGACCCAGTACTTC. The encoded protein is CATSDFYGTGTQETQYF.

This chain connects TRBV21-1 to TRBJ2-5; whether TRBD1, the table's D call, matches the DNA was not checked. TRBV21-1 is annotated as a pseudogene. This CDR3 has 14 residues. The CDR3 DNA sequence: TGTGCCAGCAGCGGACAGGGGGAATGGGAGACCCAGTACTTC. As protein: CASSGQGEWETQYF.

The chain joins TRBV5-4 to TRBJ2-3, with unresolved D. Germline V gene lookup returns CDR1 SGHNT and CDR2 YYREEE (reference sequence). The CDR3 has 13 amino acids. Trimming cost V 2 bases and J 5 bases, with 9 bases left between them. CDR3 bases: TGTGCCAGCAGCTTCCCCGGCGGAGATACGCAGTATTTT. Its translation: CASSFPGGDTQYF.

The chain joins TRBV14 to TRBJ2-3, with a tentative D call TRBD2 (6 bases). Per the germline V gene, CDR1 is SGHDN and CDR2 is FVKESK. Deletions cut 0 bases from V and 2 bases from J, with 12 bases between. CDR3 length equals 16 residues. The CDR3, as DNA: TGTGCCAGCAGCCAAGATGGAGGGACCCCCACAGATACGCAGTATTTT. This encodes CASSQDGGTPTDTQYF.

This chain connects TRBV5-6 to TRBJ2-7; 8 bases line up with TRBD2. Trimming removed 0 bases from V and 5 bases from J; junction bases left unmatched: 10. This CDR3 region has 16 residues. The germline CDR1 and CDR2 sequences are SGHDT and YYEEEE. CDR3 DNA: TGTGCCAGCAGCTTGGCAGCGGGAGCCTTAGTTGACGAGCAGTACTTC. This gives the protein CASSLAAGALVDEQYF.

This chain joins TRBV18 and TRBJ1-5; D is undetermined. This CDR3 contains 15 residues. The V end lost 6 bases, the J end lost 2 bases, and 14 bases lay between the germline ends. Per germline, CDR1 KGHSH and CDR2 LQKENI. This chain's CDR3 is CASSPGRAGNQPQHF. CDR3 bases: TGTGCCAGCTCTCCAGGAAGGGCCGGCAATCAGCCCCAGCATTTT.